Below are 7 T cell receptor beta chains sequenced from a single sample in a study of blood T cell repertoires in COVID-19 (dated by TCRdb to 2020 to 2021). The protocol used for the library was the immunoSEQ multiplex PCR assay. TCRdb took this table from immuneACCESS and kept in-frame rearrangements with V and J called. Such tables lack part of the clones; where checked against another copy, unresolved V genes explain under half of the gap, and the rest is unexplained. This sample gives roughly 250,000 clones in total; approximately 84% of them show up just once. Of the sample, about a sixth falls within the top ten clones. Input material: peripheral blood. Every receptor here comes from a person between 70 and 80 years old with COVID-19, enrolled during active disease.

With regard to this clone: Other DNA sequences within the sample encode an identical CDR3. The chain is built from TRBV5-6 and TRBJ2-3; D is uncertain. Germline V gives CDR1 SGHDT, CDR2 YYEEEE. The V and J ends lost 4 bases and 3 bases respectively, with 6 bases between them. The CDR3 length is 12 residues. The CDR3 here is CASSPGTDTQYF. As DNA, the CDR3 is TGTGCCAGCAGCCCCGGGACAGATACGCAGTATTTT.

The gene calls are TRBV12-3 or TRBV12-4 and TRBJ1-4; D gene uncertain. The CDR3 has 12 amino acids. V was trimmed by 6 bases and J by 3 bases, leaving 5 bases between them. The CDR3 here is CASRTSNEKLFF. DNA of the CDR3: TGTGCCAGCAGGACTTCTAATGAAAAACTGTTTTTT.

The V gene is TRBV20-1, the J gene TRBJ1-3, with D possibly being TRBD1 (5 bases). Trimming took 3 bases from V and 4 from J, leaving 10 bases between them. This CDR3 spans 13 amino acids. Germline CDR1 is DFQATT and CDR2 is SNEGSKA (reference sequence). The CDR3 here is CSASQGVGNTIYF. CDR3 DNA sequence: TGCAGTGCTAGTCAGGGTGTAGGAAACACCATATATTTT.

The V call is TRBV10-3, the J call TRBJ2-7; 8 positions match TRBD2. V shed 0 bases, J shed 3 bases, and the junction held 13 bases outside the gene matches. This CDR3 has 18 residues. The germline gives CDR1 ENHRY, CDR2 SYGVKD. Here the CDR3 DNA reads TGTGCCATCAGTGAGTCGGGTTTCAACGCGGGGGGCCTCTACGAGCAGTACTTC. Its protein is CAISESGFNAGGLYEQYF.

The chain joins TRBV19 to TRBJ1-1; TRBD1 aligns across 8 bases. V shed 4 bases, J shed 3 bases, and the junction held 4 bases outside the gene matches. CDR1 and CDR2 (germline): LNHDA, SQIVND (reference sequence). CDR3 length equals 14 residues. The CDR3 sequence is CASSTRGLYTEAFF. The CDR3, as DNA: TGTGCCAGTAGTACCAGGGGGCTGTACACTGAAGCTTTCTTT. Supplemented by reference TRBV19 and TRBJ1-1, the full variable domain reads DGGITQSPKYLFRKEGQNVTLSCEQNLNHDAMYWYRQDPGQGLRLIYYSQIVNDFQKGDIAEGYSVSREKKESFPLTVTSAQKNPTAFYLCASSTRGLYTEAFFGQGTRLTVV.

CDR3 nucleotides: TGTGCCAGTAGTATAGGCCTGAACAGGGGGAATTCCTACGAGCAGTACTTC. Its translation is CASSIGLNRGNSYEQYF. The chain recombines TRBV19 with TRBJ2-7; the match to TRBD1 covers 8 bases. The ends lost 1 base at V and 1 base at J; junction bases unmatched: 9. The CDR3 contains 17 residues. The germline V gene encodes CDR1 LNHDA and CDR2 SQIVND (reference sequence).

The chain combines TRBV11-2 with TRBJ2-1; TRBD2 aligns across 10 bases. The CDR3 has 19 amino acids. Trimming at V came to 1 base and at J to 7 bases, leaving 16 bases not matched to a gene. Germline CDR1 is SGHAT and CDR2 is FQNNGV. For the CDR3, the DNA is TGTGCCAGCAGCTTAGTAGGGCTTCGGCTAGCGGGAGCTCGGAATGAGCAGTTCTTC. It codes for CASSLVGLRLAGARNEQFF.